A single sample gave rise to the 20 T cell receptor beta chains below, sequenced in a study of T cell repertoires in cytomegalovirus infection. MiXCR was run by TCRdb on the reads, yielding one entry per CDR3 protein. The table has 160,000 or so distinct CDR3 sequences, about a quarter seen once; the top ten hold around 9.9%. Sequencing used PBMCs. The source is a human donor in good health (CMV status not recorded). Some clones in this sample may be carry-over from other donors' samples.

The chain couples TRBV20-1 to TRBJ2-5; D call uncertain. V was pared by 8 bases and J by 2 bases, with 18 bases between. The CDR3 has 14 residues. Looked up from germline, CDR1 is DFQATT and CDR2 is SNEGSKA (reference sequence). The CDR3 is CSRVPALLQETQYF. In DNA, the CDR3 is TGCAGTCGCGTACCGGCCCTACTTCAAGAGACCCAGTACTTC.

The V gene is TRBV28, the J gene TRBJ2-1; 7 bases are a match to TRBD2. Germline CDR1 reads MDHEN; CDR2 reads SYDVKM. V was clipped by 5 bases and J by 0 bases; unmatched bases: 7. The CDR3 is 16 amino acids. The CDR3 coding sequence is TGTGCCAGCAGTAGCTTGCGGGAGTTCTCCTACAATGAGCAGTTCTTC. This encodes CASSSLREFSYNEQFF. The complete variable domain, with remaining parts taken from reference TRBV28 and TRBJ2-1, reads DVKVTQSSRYLVKRTGEKVFLECVQDMDHENMFWYRQDPGLGLRLIYFSYDVKMKEKGDIPEGYSVSREKKERFSLILESASTNQTSMYLCASSSLREFSYNEQFFGPGTRLTVL.

The chain combines TRBV2 with TRBJ2-1; tentative D call: TRBD1 (6 bases). V shed 1 base and J shed 4 bases, with 8 bases lying between them. Germline V lookup: CDR1 SNHLY, CDR2 FYNNEI. The CDR3 is made up of 14 amino acids. In DNA, the CDR3 is TGTGCCAGCAGTGAAGGGGGGCTTTACAATGAGCAGTTCTTC. Amino acids: CASSEGGLYNEQFF.

This clonotype showed up many times. The V gene is TRBV7-2, the J gene TRBJ1-2; 7 bases fit TRBD1. The CDR3 extends over 15 amino acids. The V gene end was trimmed by 1 base and the J gene end by 4 bases; junction bases not matched to a gene: 6. Per the germline V gene, CDR1 is SGHTA and CDR2 is FQGNSA. The CDR3 region is CASSLGGQNLYGYTF. CDR3 in DNA: TGTGCCAGCAGCTTAGGGGGACAGAACCTCTATGGCTACACCTTC.

This clonotype was recorded many times. This chain connects TRBV28 to TRBJ2-5; 8 nucleotides line up with TRBD2. Per the germline V gene, CDR1 is MDHEN and CDR2 is SYDVKM. CDR3 length: 15 residues. V was clipped by 1 base and J by 5 bases; unmatched bases: 6. CDR3 sequence: CASSLFREGSETQYF. As DNA, the CDR3 is TGTGCCAGCAGTTTATTCCGGGAGGGGTCCGAGACCCAGTACTTC.

This chain links TRBV9 with TRBJ2-1; weak D call: TRBD2 (6 bases). The CDR3 loop spans 16 amino acids. The ends were cut back, 3 bases at V and 0 bases at J, with 13 bases in the middle. Germline V gene lookup returns CDR1 SGDLS and CDR2 YYNGEE. The CDR3 coding sequence is TGTGCCAGCAGCGGCGGGGCGGAGAGCTCCTACAATGAGCAGTTCTTC. It codes for CASSGGAESSYNEQFF.

In its sample, this clonotype was seen a few times. The rearrangement joins TRBV4-1 to TRBJ1-1; D possibly corresponds to TRBD1 (6 bases). Germline V gives CDR1 MGHRA, CDR2 YSYEKL. The CDR3 is 14 amino acids. V was shortened by 1 base and J by 6 bases, with 12 bases between the two germline ends. CDR3 region: CASSQATGSAEAFF. CDR3 sequence (DNA): TGCGCCAGCAGCCAAGCTACAGGGTCGGCTGAAGCTTTCTTT.

This rearrangement joins TRBV7-6 to TRBJ2-2, with D perhaps TRBD2 (5 bases). This CDR3 is built from 13 residues. Germline CDR1 SGHVS, CDR2 FNYEAQ. V was shortened by 5 bases and J by 7 bases, with 11 bases between the two germline ends. The CDR3 protein is CASSPLEVGELFF. CDR3 in DNA: TGTGCCAGCAGCCCACTAGAAGTCGGGGAGCTGTTTTTT.

In its sample, this clonotype was seen many times. This chain joins TRBV12-3 or TRBV12-4 and TRBJ2-1; D perhaps matches TRBD2 (6 bases). The CDR3 length is 15 residues. V was trimmed by 1 base and J by 1 base, leaving 8 bases between them. This CDR3 is CASSLGDLSYNEQFF. In nucleotides, the CDR3 is TGTGCCAGCAGTTTAGGGGACTTATCCTACAATGAGCAGTTCTTC.

The CDR3 sequence is CASSFWRETPHEQFF. The CDR3 DNA reads TGTGCCAGCAGTTTCTGGAGGGAAACTCCCCATGAGCAGTTCTTC. The chain recombines TRBV12-3 or TRBV12-4 with TRBJ2-1, with a weak D call TRBD2 (6 bases). Trimming took off 3 bases at V and 8 bases at J, with 17 bases between the two ends. There are 15 residues in the CDR3.

This clonotype was picked up many times. The chain couples TRBV12-3 or TRBV12-4 to TRBJ2-1; TRBD2 agrees at 10 bases. The CDR3 is 15 amino acids. V shed 10 bases, J shed 2 bases, and the junction held 8 bases outside the gene matches. In DNA, the CDR3 is TGTGCCATCGAACGGGGACTAGCGCCCTACAATGAGCAGTTCTTC. It translates to CAIERGLAPYNEQFF.

This clonotype came up a few times. The chain joins TRBV7-2 to TRBJ2-1; the match to TRBD2 covers 14 bases. The CDR3 runs 16 residues. Per the germline V gene, CDR1 is SGHTA and CDR2 is FQGNSA. V dropped 3 bases and J dropped 7; count of bases not matched to a gene: 5. As DNA, the CDR3 is TGTGCCAGCAGCTTGGGGACTAGCGGGAGAGTGAATGAGCAGTTCTTC. Translated, it gives CASSLGTSGRVNEQFF.

This clonotype has only a few counts. J is TRBJ1-2 and V is TRBV28, with D unclear. CDR3 length: 15 amino acids. Germline loops: CDR1 MDHEN, CDR2 SYDVKM. Trimming removed 4 bases at V and 2 bases at J, with 14 bases between. The CDR3 loop reads CASSYPRAANYGYTF. CDR3 nucleotide sequence: TGTGCCAGCAGTTACCCTCGGGCGGCCAACTATGGCTACACCTTC.

The table lists this clonotype with many counts. One junction end disagrees with the germline gene, perhaps due to a read error. CDR3 nucleotides: TGTGCCAGCAGTTTAAACAGTTTAAACCTGAAACTCTTC. Amino acid sequence: CASSLNSLNLKLF. This chain joins TRBV12-3 or TRBV12-4 and TRBJ2-1; no clear D gene. The CDR3 consists of 13 residues.

This clonotype was seen at least ten times. The chain uses TRBV29-1 and TRBJ1-5; TRBD1 is a possible D gene (6 bases). There are 13 residues in the CDR3. V lost 3 bases to trimming and J lost 7 bases, with 13 bases between them. From germline, CDR1 is SQVTM and CDR2 ANQGSEA. The CDR3 DNA reads as TGCAGCGTTGACGGGGGCGTAGGACAGCCCCAGCATTTT. Its translation: CSVDGGVGQPQHF.

This clonotype occurred a few times. The chain recombines TRBV12-3 or TRBV12-4 with TRBJ1-1, with D uncertain. With 6 bases removed from V and 9 bases from J, the gap between germline ends came to 11 bases. This CDR3 has 11 residues. CDR3: CASSSPGKAFF. DNA for the CDR3: TGTGCCAGCAGCTCCCCGGGGAAAGCTTTCTTT.

V is TRBV6-6 and J is TRBJ2-2; D not certain. Germline CDR1 MNHNY, CDR2 SVGAGI (reference sequence). The CDR3 covers 16 residues. The germline V and J ends were trimmed by 0 bases and 0 bases, with 8 bases remaining between them. Here the CDR3 DNA reads TGTGCCAGCAGTTACTCTGGATCGGCGAACACCGGGGAGCTGTTTTTT. Translating gives CASSYSGSANTGELFF.

This clonotype was seen repeatedly, ten times or more. The chain uses TRBV7-2 and TRBJ2-3; 9 bases map to TRBD1. The germline CDR1 and CDR2 sequences are SGHTA and FQGNSA. The length of the CDR3 is 18 residues. The J segment lost 0 bases and the V segment lost 2 bases, leaving 9 bases of the junction unmatched. In DNA form, the CDR3 reads TGTGCCAGCAGCTTATTGACGTTGGGGACAGGGAGCACAGATACGCAGTATTTT. Residues: CASSLLTLGTGSTDTQYF.

This clonotype was seen more than once but under ten times. The V and J genes are TRBV4-1 and TRBJ2-2; the D is unclear. V dropped 0 bases and J dropped 3 bases, with 17 bases sitting between them. The CDR3 runs 18 residues. CDR1 is MGHRA, CDR2 YSYEKL, per germline. CDR3: CASSQESGSYGYTGELFF. The CDR3 coding sequence is TGCGCCAGCAGCCAAGAATCGGGCAGCTATGGGTACACCGGGGAGCTGTTTTTT.

In its sample, this clonotype was seen many times. This chain uses TRBV28 with TRBJ2-2; the match to TRBD1 covers 9 bases. With 6 bases clipped from V and 6 bases from J, the junction kept 11 bases outside the gene matches. CDR1 is MDHEN, CDR2 SYDVKM, per germline. The CDR3 is made up of 16 amino acids. CDR3 DNA sequence: TGTGCCAGCAGCCTCGGGACAGGGTTGGTTGCCGGGGAGCTGTTTTTT. Its protein product is CASSLGTGLVAGELFF.